Presented here are 14 T cell receptor beta chains from one specimen sequenced in a study of blood T cells in healthy people across ages. Then a second PCR, running roughly 7 to 11 cycles, was carried out with a sample-barcoded 5' primer and a J-beta primer mix. TCRdb re-called the 5' RACE reads through MiXCR, storing one row per CDR3 protein. This table has hundreds of thousands of distinct CDR3 sequences, about 61% appearing once. Sequenced: blood. These TCRs come from a man aged 35 to 55 in good health.

The chain has TRBV7-3 and TRBJ2-1; D is perhaps TRBD2 (7 bases). V was trimmed by 2 bases and J by 7 bases, leaving 9 bases between them. The V gene's germline CDR1 is SGHTA and CDR2 FQGTGA. The CDR3 contains 13 residues. Here the CDR3 DNA reads TGTGCCAGCAGCTTAGGGGGGGCAAATGAGCAGTTCTTC. Amino acids: CASSLGGANEQFF.

Only a few counts were recorded for this clonotype. The chain has TRBV6-1 and TRBJ2-5; a weak D match, TRBD1 (7 bases). This CDR3 has 14 residues. V dropped 6 bases and J dropped 9 bases, with 20 bases sitting between them. CDR1 and CDR2 from the germline V gene are MNHNS and SASEGT. CDR3 loop: CASSETGNPGAQYF. CDR3 nucleotide sequence: TGTGCCAGCAGCGAGACAGGGAACCCGGGGGCCCAGTACTTC.

In this sample, this clonotype turned up once. In DNA, the CDR3 is TGTGCCAGCAAGGACAGGGTCTATGGCTACACCTTC. This codes for CASKDRVYGYTF. The J gene is TRBJ1-2, the V gene TRBV9, with TRBD1 matching over 8 bases. CDR1 is SGDLS, CDR2 YYNGEE, per germline. With 6 bases clipped from V and 4 bases from J, the junction kept 2 bases outside the gene matches. The CDR3 extends over 12 amino acids.

V is TRBV20-1 and J is TRBJ2-1; TRBD2 aligns across 10 bases. CDR1 and CDR2 from the germline V gene are DFQATT and SNEGSKA (reference sequence). The CDR3 totals 16 residues. J lost 6 bases, V lost 6 bases, and 14 bases had no gene match. In nucleotides, the CDR3 is TGCAGTGCAGAACCACCACTAGCGGGAATAGGCAATGAGCAGTTCTTC. It yields the protein CSAEPPLAGIGNEQFF.

This clonotype turned up a few times. This chain links TRBV20-1 with TRBJ2-5, with D possibly matching TRBD1 (5 bases). CDR3 size: 14 residues. V was shortened by 0 bases and J by 9 bases, with 17 bases between the two germline ends. The germline V gene has CDR1 DFQATT and CDR2 SNEGSKA (reference sequence). CDR3 loop: CSARDVQGQVAQYF. The CDR3 region has the DNA TGCAGTGCTAGAGATGTGCAGGGCCAAGTGGCCCAGTACTTC.

The chain links TRBV20-1 to TRBJ2-7; D gene unclear. The CDR3 consists of 13 residues. V was pared by 5 bases and J by 0 bases, with 11 bases between. Germline V gives CDR1 DFQATT, CDR2 SNEGSKA (reference sequence). The CDR3 reads CSAEDPLSYEQYF. DNA for the CDR3: TGCAGTGCTGAGGACCCCCTCTCCTACGAGCAGTACTTC.

This clonotype was detected once. The rearrangement links TRBV7-9 to TRBJ2-2, with TRBD1 identical over 8 bases. The V gene end was trimmed by 6 bases and the J gene end by 5 bases; junction bases not matched to a gene: 8. Germline V gives CDR1 SEHNR, CDR2 FQNEAQ (reference sequence). The CDR3 spans 15 residues. The chain's CDR3 is CASRFINRGTGELFF. The CDR3 nucleotides are TGTGCCAGCAGATTCATCAACAGGGGGACCGGGGAGCTGTTTTTT.

This clonotype was detected a few times. The chain carries TRBV7-2 and TRBJ2-5; TRBD1 aligns across 7 bases. The J call may be faulty, since TRBJ2-7 better matches the DNA end. From germline, CDR1 is SGHTA and CDR2 FQGNSA. The CDR3 has 13 residues. For the CDR3, the DNA is TGTGCCAGCATGTCAGGGGGCTCCTACGAGCAGTACTTC. This sequence encodes CASMSGGSYEQYF.

This clonotype has only a few counts. The J gene is TRBJ2-3, the V gene TRBV20-1; 10 bases match TRBD2. Trimming cost V 0 bases and J 5 bases; bases outside gene matches: 5. CDR3 length equals 15 residues. Germline loops: CDR1 DFQATT, CDR2 SNEGSKA (reference sequence). The CDR3 DNA is TGCAGTGCTAGAGATCGGGTAGCGGGAGGAGATACGCAGTATTTT. This gives the protein CSARDRVAGGDTQYF.

This chain links TRBV4-3 with TRBJ2-2, with a possible D match to TRBD1 (5 bases). This CDR3 has 16 residues. Germline V gene lookup returns CDR1 LGHNA and CDR2 YSLEER. V was trimmed by 1 base and J by 4 bases, leaving 13 bases between them. Written as DNA, the CDR3 is TGCGCCAGCAGCCAAGCCTTAGACAGATCCACCGGGGAGCTGTTTTTT. Translating it yields CASSQALDRSTGELFF.

Turning to this clonotype: This may come from a read error, since a much larger clone is one base off. This chain connects TRBV7-9 to TRBJ1-1; TRBD1 might be the D (5 bases). The length of the CDR3 is 16 residues. V was pared by 3 bases and J by 2 bases, with 16 bases between. Looked up from germline, CDR1 is SEHNR and CDR2 is FQNEAQ (reference sequence). The CDR3 bases are TGTGCCAGCAGCTTGCCACAGGCCTTTGCAAACACTGAAGCTTTCTTT. Its translation: CASSLPQAFANTEAFF.

The chain joins TRBV7-9 to TRBJ2-1, with 9 bases identical to TRBD1. Germline values: CDR1 SEHNR, CDR2 FQNEAQ (reference sequence). The junction had 14 bases not matched to a gene; V was cut back by 4 bases and J by 7 bases. The CDR3 runs 17 residues. The CDR3 loop is CASSSWDRDSLGNEQFF. CDR3 sequence (DNA): TGTGCCAGCAGCTCATGGGACAGGGACTCCTTAGGGAATGAGCAGTTCTTC.

There are a few counts of this clonotype. The chain employs TRBV7-8 and TRBJ2-1; 7 nucleotides match TRBD1. CDR3 size: 17 residues. Germline CDR1 is SGHVS and CDR2 is FQNEAQ. The V and J ends lost 4 bases and 1 base, in that order; junction bases with no gene match: 10. The CDR3 protein is CASSSSLNRGSYNEQFF. CDR3 nucleotides: TGTGCCAGCAGCTCCTCGTTAAACAGGGGTTCCTACAATGAGCAGTTCTTC.

V gene TRBV6-5 combines with J gene TRBJ1-4; possibly TRBD1 for D (6 bases). V lost 6 bases, J lost 5 bases, and 10 bases lay in between. This CDR3 has 13 amino acids. Germline assignment: CDR1 MNHEY and CDR2 SVGAGI. The CDR3 is CASSIDRNEKLFF. The CDR3 bases are TGTGCCAGCAGCATCGACAGGAATGAAAAACTGTTTTTT.